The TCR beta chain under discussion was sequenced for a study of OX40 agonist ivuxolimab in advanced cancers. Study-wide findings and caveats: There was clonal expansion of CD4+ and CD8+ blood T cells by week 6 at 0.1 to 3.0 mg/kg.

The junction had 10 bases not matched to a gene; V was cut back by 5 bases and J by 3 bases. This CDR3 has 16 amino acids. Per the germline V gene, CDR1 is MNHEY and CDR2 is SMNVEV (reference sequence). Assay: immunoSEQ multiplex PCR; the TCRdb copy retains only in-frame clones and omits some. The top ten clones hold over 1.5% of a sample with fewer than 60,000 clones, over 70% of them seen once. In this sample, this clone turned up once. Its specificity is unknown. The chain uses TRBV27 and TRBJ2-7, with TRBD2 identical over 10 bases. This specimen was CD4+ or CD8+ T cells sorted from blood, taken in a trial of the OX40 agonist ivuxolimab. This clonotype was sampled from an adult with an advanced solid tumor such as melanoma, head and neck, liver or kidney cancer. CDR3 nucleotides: TGTGCCAGCAGTCCCTTGGGGGTAGCGGGAGGCTACGAGCAGTACTTC. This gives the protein CASSPLGVAGGYEQYF.